This is a list of T cell receptor beta chains from one sample in a study of blood T cell repertoires in COVID-19. The table came from immunoSEQ multiplex PCR; TCRdb's copy has only in-frame clones and leaves some out. The sample has around 80,000 clones, approximately 80% seen once; the top ten hold more than 10%. The specimen sequenced was peripheral blood. These TCRs come from an older man with acute or convalescent COVID-19. Both conserved end residues are part of each CDR3. Not all rows give a size; the values are once, few, many and, for expanded clones, a class.

j_call	clone_size	v_call	cdr3_length	cdr3_aa
TRBJ2-3	.	TRBV5-1	14	CASSKGQSTDTQYF
TRBJ2-1	.	TRBV7-9	17	CASSLALPSGGAYEQFF
TRBJ1-1	.	TRBV27	14	CASSLTGSRTEAFF
TRBJ1-1	.	TRBV29-1	13	CSVERTMNTEAFF
TRBJ1-6	.	TRBV19	14	CASNSLTGGSPLHF
TRBJ2-1	.	TRBV4-2	16	CASSQEERGYRNEQFF
TRBJ1-3	few	TRBV2	17	CASSRLGQHISGNTIYF
TRBJ1-1	once	TRBV7-3	13	CASKRRGYTEAFF
TRBJ1-1	few	TRBV4-2	15	CASSQDRLRGSGAFF
TRBJ2-3	few	TRBV3-1/TRBV3-2	15	CASSAQTGYTDTQYF
TRBJ1-1	.	TRBV7-9	15	CASSRGGQPTTEAFF
TRBJ2-5	.	TRBV2	13	CASSGQQQETQYF
TRBJ1-2	.	TRBV15	13	CATSPGQNYGYTF
TRBJ2-3	.	TRBV5-1	17	CASSTLPGLAGRDTQYF
TRBJ1-1	.	TRBV15	15	CATSRPGRRGNEAFF
TRBJ1-1	few	TRBV5-4	14	CASSTEGVNTEAFF
TRBJ2-2	.	TRBV6-6	13	CATSGLGAGELFF
TRBJ2-1	few	TRBV28	11	CASSLDNEQFF
TRBJ1-6	.	TRBV5-1	15	CASSFRGTYNSPLHF
TRBJ1-1	.	TRBV24-1	18	CATSDSSISTTGPTEAFF
TRBJ1-4	.	TRBV18	16	CASSPRGGVENEKLFF
TRBJ2-3	.	TRBV19	15	CASSPRQDRTDTQYF
TRBJ2-3	few	TRBV5-1	16	CASSLVGTETTDTQYF
TRBJ1-2	once	TRBV2	17	CASSEAAEAGVEYGYTF
TRBJ2-6	few	TRBV9	19	CASSFIPGQLLSGANVLTF
TRBJ1-2	.	TRBV10-3	14	CAIRAGTGNYGYTF
TRBJ2-1	.	TRBV6-4	15	CASSPGTSGIGEQFF
TRBJ1-2	once	TRBV7-9	14	CASSETGAVFSYTF
TRBJ1-1	.	TRBV18	17	CASSPTRSGQGNTEAFF
TRBJ1-1	.	TRBV11-3	12	CASSSGGTEAFF
TRBJ1-3	once	TRBV5-4	15	CASSLVTGGGDTIYF
TRBJ2-7	.	TRBV14	15	CASSQASGRSYEQYF
TRBJ2-7	.	TRBV2	12	CASSDSPYEQYF
TRBJ1-6	once	TRBV5-1	15	CASSLQGEDLSPLHF
TRBJ2-7	.	TRBV5-6	17	CASSPRGRGLSSYEQYF
TRBJ2-1	.	TRBV4-1	14	CASSPTDRNNEQFF
TRBJ1-2	.	TRBV30	11	CAWSARYGYTF
TRBJ2-5	.	TRBV19	16	CASSISGIGYQETQYF
TRBJ1-4	.	TRBV6-5	15	CASRPPGVLDEKLFF
TRBJ1-2	.	TRBV6-5	12	CASRGQTPVYTF
TRBJ1-4	once	TRBV7-2	15	CASSLSSGAGEKLFF
TRBJ1-2	.	TRBV15	16	CATSRVGTGGLFGYTF
TRBJ1-2	few	TRBV7-8	17	CASSESGQALAKSGYTF
TRBJ2-3	few	TRBV24-1	18	CATSEKESRGGRGNTQYF
TRBJ1-4	.	TRBV4-1	15	CASSQATRDDEKLFF
TRBJ1-4	.	TRBV5-1	15	CASSSQGAITEKLFF
TRBJ2-7	.	TRBV7-6	15	CASSLDPGDSYEQYF
TRBJ2-3	once	TRBV2	14	CASSEQGSTDTQYF
TRBJ1-2	.	TRBV5-1	12	CASSPGQSGYTF
TRBJ2-3	.	TRBV5-1	14	CASQRQRSTDTQYF